A selection of T cell receptor beta chains follows, all from one sample in a study of T cells in Graves' hyperthyroidism and ophthalmopathy. TCRdb re-called the multiplex PCR reads with MiXCR, one entry per CDR3 protein. The sample holds fewer than 450,000 distinct CDR3 sequences; about 17% are singletons and the top ten take 30% to 35%. The sample consisted of blood. These receptors all come from a woman aged 30 to 39 with Graves' hyperthyroidism that later progressed to Graves' ophthalmopathy. Both conserved end residues are part of each CDR3. Each record gives: clone size, J gene, V gene, D gene, CDR3 protein, CDR3 DNA. The D gene is left open where the match is weak. Size is omitted from some rows. Given values are once, few, many or a class for expanded clones.

many,TRBJ2-3,TRBV5-1,TRBD1,CASSLYGTGRTDTQYF,TGCGCCAGCAGCTTGTACGGGACAGGACGCACAGATACGCAGTATTTT
many,TRBJ1-1,TRBV6-1,NA,CASRDPRRGMNTEAFF,TGTGCCAGCAGGGATCCGAGGAGGGGGATGAACACTGAAGCTTTCTTT
many,TRBJ2-7,TRBV6-1,NA,CASSQGHLYEQYF,TGTGCCAGCAGCCAGGGACACTTATACGAGCAGTACTTC
many,TRBJ2-3,TRBV28,NA,CASSPTLGSTDTQYF,TGTGCCAGCAGCCCCACGTTGGGTAGCACAGATACGCAGTATTTT
once,TRBJ2-7,TRBV9,TRBD2,CASSPTSGASYEQYF,TGTGCCAGCAGCCCGACTAGCGGGGCTTCCTACGAGCAGTACTTC
once,TRBJ2-7,TRBV4-2,TRBD2,CASSLRLAGEGVSYEQYF,TGTGCCAGCAGCCTGCGACTAGCGGGGGAGGGGGTTTCCTACGAGCAGTACTTC
few,TRBJ1-1,TRBV20-1,NA,CSARDLLGGNTEAFF,TGCAGTGCTAGAGATTTATTAGGAGGGAACACTGAAGCTTTCTTT
NA,TRBJ2-5,TRBV12-5,NA,CASGLVKNRILSGPEETQYF,TGTGCTAGTGGTTTGGTAAAGAATAGGATACTATCGGGACCCGAAGAGACCCAGTACTTC
NA,TRBJ2-3,TRBV6-2/TRBV6-3,TRBD2,CASSYTYSGGAADTQYF,TGTGCCAGCAGTTACACTTATAGCGGGGGGGCCGCAGATACGCAGTATTTT
many,TRBJ2-3,TRBV12-3/TRBV12-4,TRBD2,CASSRTSLPVTDTQYF,TGTGCCAGCAGTCGGACTAGCTTACCTGTCACAGATACGCAGTATTTT
NA,TRBJ2-7,TRBV11-2,NA,CASSLDGYSGLINTYEQYF,TGTGCCAGCAGCTTAGATGGCTATTCCGGCTTGATAAACACCTACGAGCAGTACTTC
many,TRBJ2-5,TRBV28,NA,CASIYPGGETQYF,TGTGCCAGCATTTATCCCGGGGGAGAGACCCAGTACTTC
NA,TRBJ2-1,TRBV18,NA,CASSHSGEGNEQFF,TGTGCCAGCTCACATTCAGGGGAGGGCAATGAGCAGTTCTTC
NA,TRBJ1-1,TRBV28,NA,CASSSITEAFF,TGTGCCAGCAGTTCCATCACTGAAGCTTTCTTT
NA,TRBJ1-2,TRBV3-1,NA,CASSEDSSYYGYTF,TGTGCCAGCAGCGAGGACTCGAGCTACTATGGCTACACCTTC
NA,TRBJ2-2,TRBV14,TRBD2,CASSPTPGTSGDTNTGELFF,TGTGCCAGCAGCCCGACTCCAGGGACTAGCGGGGACACCAACACCGGGGAGCTGTTTTTT
NA,TRBJ1-2,TRBV11-2,TRBD1,CVSSVSGTGGVEGYTF,TGTGTCAGCAGCGTCTCCGGTACAGGGGGGGTCGAGGGCTACACCTTC